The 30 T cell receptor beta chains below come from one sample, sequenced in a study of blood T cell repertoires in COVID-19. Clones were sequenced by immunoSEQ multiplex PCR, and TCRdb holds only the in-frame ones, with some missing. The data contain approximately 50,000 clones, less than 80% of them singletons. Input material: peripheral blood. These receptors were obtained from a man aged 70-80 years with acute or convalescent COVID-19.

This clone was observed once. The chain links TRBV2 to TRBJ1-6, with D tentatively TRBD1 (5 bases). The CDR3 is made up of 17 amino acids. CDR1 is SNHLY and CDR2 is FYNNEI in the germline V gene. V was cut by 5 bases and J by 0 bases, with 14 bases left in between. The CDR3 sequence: CASSTRQLFSYNSPLHF. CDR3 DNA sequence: TGTGCCAGCAGTACTCGACAGCTCTTCTCCTATAATTCACCCCTCCACTTT.

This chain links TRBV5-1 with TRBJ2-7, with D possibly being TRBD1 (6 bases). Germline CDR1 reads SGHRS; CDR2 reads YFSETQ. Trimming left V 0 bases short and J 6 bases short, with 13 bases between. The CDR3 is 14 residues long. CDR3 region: CASSLEGQGREQYF. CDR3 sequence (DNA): TGCGCCAGCAGCTTGGAGGGACAAGGTCGCGAGCAGTACTTC. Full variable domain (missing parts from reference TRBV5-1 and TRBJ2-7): KAGVTQTPRYLIKTRGQQVTLSCSPISGHRSVSWYQQTPGQGLQFLFEYFSETQRNKGNFPGRFSGRQFSNSRSEMNVSTLELGDSALYLCASSLEGQGREQYFGPGTRLTVT.

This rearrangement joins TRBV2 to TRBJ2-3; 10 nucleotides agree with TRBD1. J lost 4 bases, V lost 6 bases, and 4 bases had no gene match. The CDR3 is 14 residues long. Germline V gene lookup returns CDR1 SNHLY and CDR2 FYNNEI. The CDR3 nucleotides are TGTGCCAGCAGCCCCGGGACAGGGGCAGATACGCAGTATTTT. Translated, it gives CASSPGTGADTQYF.

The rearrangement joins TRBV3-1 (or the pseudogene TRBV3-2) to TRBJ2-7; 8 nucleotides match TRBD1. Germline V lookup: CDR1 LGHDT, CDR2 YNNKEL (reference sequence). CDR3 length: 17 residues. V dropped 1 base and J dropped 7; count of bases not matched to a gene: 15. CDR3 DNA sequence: TGTGCCAGCAGCCAAGGGATCCCCGGAAGGACAGGGCAAGAGCAGTACTTC. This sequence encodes CASSQGIPGRTGQEQYF.

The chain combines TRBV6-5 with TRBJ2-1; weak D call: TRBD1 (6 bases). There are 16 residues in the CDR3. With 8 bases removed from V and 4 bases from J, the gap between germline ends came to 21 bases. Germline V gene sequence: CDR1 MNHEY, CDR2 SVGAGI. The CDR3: CASRSSGRGTYNEQFF. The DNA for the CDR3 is TGTGCCAGCCGTTCTTCGGGCAGGGGCACTTACAATGAGCAGTTCTTC.

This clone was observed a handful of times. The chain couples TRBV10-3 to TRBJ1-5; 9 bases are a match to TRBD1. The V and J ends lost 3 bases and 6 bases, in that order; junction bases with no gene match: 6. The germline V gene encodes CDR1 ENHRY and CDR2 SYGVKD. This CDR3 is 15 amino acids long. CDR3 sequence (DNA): TGTGCCATCAGTGACACCGGACAGGGGTTTCAGCCCCAGCATTTT. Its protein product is CAISDTGQGFQPQHF.

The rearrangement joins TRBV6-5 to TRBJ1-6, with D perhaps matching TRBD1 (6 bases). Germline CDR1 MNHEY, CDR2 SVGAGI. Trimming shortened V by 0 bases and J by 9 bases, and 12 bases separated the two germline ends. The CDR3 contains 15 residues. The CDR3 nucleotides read TGTGCCAGCAGTTACTCGAGGCAGGGGAGTTCACCCCTCCACTTT. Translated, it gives CASSYSRQGSSPLHF.

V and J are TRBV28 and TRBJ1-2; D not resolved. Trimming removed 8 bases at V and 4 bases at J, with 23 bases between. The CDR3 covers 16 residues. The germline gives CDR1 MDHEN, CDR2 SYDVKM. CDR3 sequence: CASGDAREDHLYGYTF. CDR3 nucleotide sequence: TGTGCCAGCGGCGACGCAAGGGAGGATCACCTCTATGGCTACACCTTC.

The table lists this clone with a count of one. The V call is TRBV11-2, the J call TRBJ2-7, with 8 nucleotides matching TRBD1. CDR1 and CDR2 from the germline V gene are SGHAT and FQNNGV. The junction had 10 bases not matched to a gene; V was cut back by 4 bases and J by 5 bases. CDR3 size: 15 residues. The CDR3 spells CASSSPWTGSNEQYF. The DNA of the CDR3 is TGTGCCAGCAGCTCACCATGGACAGGGAGTAACGAGCAGTACTTC.

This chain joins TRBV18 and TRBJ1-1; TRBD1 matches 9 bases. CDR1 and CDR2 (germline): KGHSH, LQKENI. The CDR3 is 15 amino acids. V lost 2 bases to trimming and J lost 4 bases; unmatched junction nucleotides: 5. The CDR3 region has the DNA TGTGCCAGCTCACCAGGTGGGACAGGGACCACTGAAGCTTTCTTT. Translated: CASSPGGTGTTEAFF. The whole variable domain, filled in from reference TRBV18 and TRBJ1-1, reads NAGVMQNPRHLVRRRGQEARLRCSPMKGHSHVYWYRQLPEEGLKFMVYLQKENIIDESGMPKERFSAEFPKEGPSILRIQQVVRGDSAAYFCASSPGGTGTTEAFFGQGTRLTVV.

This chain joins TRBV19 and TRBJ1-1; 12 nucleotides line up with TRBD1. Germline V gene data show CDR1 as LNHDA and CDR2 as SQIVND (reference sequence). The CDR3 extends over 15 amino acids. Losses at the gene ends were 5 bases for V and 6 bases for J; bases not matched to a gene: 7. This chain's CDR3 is CASSSWDRGRAEAFF. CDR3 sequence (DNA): TGTGCCAGTAGTTCTTGGGACAGGGGGCGAGCTGAAGCTTTCTTT.

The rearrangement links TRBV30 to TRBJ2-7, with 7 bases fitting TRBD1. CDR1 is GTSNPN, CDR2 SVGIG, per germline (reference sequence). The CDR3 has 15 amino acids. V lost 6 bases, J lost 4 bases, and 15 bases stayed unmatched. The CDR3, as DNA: TGTGCCTGTGGGACAGTCCAACACGCCCTGTACGAGCAGTACTTC. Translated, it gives CACGTVQHALYEQYF. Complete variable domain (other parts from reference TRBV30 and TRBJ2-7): SQTIHQWPATLVQPVGSPLSLECTVEGTSNPNLYWYRQAAGRGLQLLFYSVGIGQISSEVPQNLSASRPQDRQFILSSKKLLLSDSGFYLCACGTVQHALYEQYFGPGTRLTVT.

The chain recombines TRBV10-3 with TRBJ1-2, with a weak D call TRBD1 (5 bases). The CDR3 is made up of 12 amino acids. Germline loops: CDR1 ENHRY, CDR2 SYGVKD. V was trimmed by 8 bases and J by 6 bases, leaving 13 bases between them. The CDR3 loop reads CAIGSRQNGYTF. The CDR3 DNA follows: TGTGCCATCGGTTCCAGACAGAATGGCTACACCTTC.

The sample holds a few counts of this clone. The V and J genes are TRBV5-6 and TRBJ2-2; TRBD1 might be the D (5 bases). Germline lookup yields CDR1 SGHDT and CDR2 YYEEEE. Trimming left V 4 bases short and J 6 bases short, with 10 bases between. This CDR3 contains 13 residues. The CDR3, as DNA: TGTGCCAGCAGCGTCGTCAGGGCCGGGGAGCTGTTTTTT. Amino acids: CASSVVRAGELFF.

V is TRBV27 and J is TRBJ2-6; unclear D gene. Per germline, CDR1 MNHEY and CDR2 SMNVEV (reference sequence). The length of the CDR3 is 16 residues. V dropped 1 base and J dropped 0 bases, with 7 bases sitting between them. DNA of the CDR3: TGTGCCAGCAGTTTATATCTGAGCTCTGGGGCCAACGTCCTGACTTTC. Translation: CASSLYLSSGANVLTF.

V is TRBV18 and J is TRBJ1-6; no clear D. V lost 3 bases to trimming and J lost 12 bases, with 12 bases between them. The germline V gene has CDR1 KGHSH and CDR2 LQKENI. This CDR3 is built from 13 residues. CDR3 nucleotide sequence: TGTGCCAGCTCACCCACTACGGCGAAACCCCTCCACTTT. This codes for CASSPTTAKPLHF.

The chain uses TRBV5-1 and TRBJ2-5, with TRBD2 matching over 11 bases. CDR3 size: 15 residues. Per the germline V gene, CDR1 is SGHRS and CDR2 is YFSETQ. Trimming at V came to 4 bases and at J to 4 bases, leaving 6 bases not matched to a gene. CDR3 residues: CASSRVAGGRETQYF. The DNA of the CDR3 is TGCGCCAGCAGCAGAGTAGCGGGGGGGCGAGAGACCCAGTACTTC.

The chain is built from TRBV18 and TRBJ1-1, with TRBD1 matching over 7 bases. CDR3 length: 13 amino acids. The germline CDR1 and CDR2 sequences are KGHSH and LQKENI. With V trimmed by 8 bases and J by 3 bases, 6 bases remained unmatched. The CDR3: CASTGQADTEAFF. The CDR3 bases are TGTGCCAGCACCGGACAGGCGGACACTGAAGCTTTCTTT. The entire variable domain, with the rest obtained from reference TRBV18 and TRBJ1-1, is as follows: NAGVMQNPRHLVRRRGQEARLRCSPMKGHSHVYWYRQLPEEGLKFMVYLQKENIIDESGMPKERFSAEFPKEGPSILRIQQVVRGDSAAYFCASTGQADTEAFFGQGTRLTVV.

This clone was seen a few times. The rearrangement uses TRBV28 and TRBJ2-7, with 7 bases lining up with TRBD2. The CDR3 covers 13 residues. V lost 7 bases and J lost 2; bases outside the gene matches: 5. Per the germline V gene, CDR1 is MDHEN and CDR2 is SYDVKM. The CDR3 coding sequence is TGTGCCAGCACATCCGGGACTACCTACGAGCAGTACTTC. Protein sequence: CASTSGTTYEQYF.

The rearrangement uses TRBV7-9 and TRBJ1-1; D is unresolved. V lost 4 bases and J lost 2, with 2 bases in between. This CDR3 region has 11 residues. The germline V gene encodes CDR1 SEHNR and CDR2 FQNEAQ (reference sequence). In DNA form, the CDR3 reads TGTGCCAGCAGCTCAAACACTGAAGCTTTCTTT. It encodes CASSSNTEAFF.

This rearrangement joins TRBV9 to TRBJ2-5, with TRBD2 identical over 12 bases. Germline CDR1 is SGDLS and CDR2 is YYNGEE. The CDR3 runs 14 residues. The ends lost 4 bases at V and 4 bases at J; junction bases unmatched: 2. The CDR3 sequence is CASSLAGGPETQYF. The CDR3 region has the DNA TGTGCCAGCAGCCTAGCGGGGGGGCCAGAGACCCAGTACTTC. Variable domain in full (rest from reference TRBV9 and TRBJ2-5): DSGVTQTPKHLITATGQRVTLRCSPRSGDLSVYWYQQSLDQGLQFLIQYYNGEERAKGNILERFSAQQFPDLHSELNLSSLELGDSALYFCASSLAGGPETQYFGPGTRLLVL.

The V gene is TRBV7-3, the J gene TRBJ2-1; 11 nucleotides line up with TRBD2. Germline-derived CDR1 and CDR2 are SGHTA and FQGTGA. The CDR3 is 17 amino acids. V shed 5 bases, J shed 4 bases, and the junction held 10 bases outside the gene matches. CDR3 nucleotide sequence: TGTGCCAGCAGCCCCAACTCCGGGACTAGCGGTTACAATGAGCAGTTCTTC. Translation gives CASSPNSGTSGYNEQFF.

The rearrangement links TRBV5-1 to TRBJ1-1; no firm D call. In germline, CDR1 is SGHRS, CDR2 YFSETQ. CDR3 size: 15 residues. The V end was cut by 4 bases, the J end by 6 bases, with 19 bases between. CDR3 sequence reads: CASSPRSGNGAEAFF. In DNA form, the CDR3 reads TGCGCCAGCAGCCCTCGGAGTGGGAACGGGGCTGAAGCTTTCTTT.

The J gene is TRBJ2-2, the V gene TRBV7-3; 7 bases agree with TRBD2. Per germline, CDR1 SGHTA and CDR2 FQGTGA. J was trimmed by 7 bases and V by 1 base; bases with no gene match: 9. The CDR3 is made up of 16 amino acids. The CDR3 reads CASSLMSGRAGGELFF. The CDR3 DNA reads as TGTGCCAGCAGCTTAATGTCTGGGAGGGCCGGCGGGGAGCTGTTTTTT.

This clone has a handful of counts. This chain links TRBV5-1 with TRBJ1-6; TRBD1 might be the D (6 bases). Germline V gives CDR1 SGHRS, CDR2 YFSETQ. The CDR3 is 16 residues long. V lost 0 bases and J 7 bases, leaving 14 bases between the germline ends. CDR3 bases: TGCGCCAGCAGCTTGGTTCCAGGGGTCCAAAATTCACCCCTCCACTTT. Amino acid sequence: CASSLVPGVQNSPLHF.

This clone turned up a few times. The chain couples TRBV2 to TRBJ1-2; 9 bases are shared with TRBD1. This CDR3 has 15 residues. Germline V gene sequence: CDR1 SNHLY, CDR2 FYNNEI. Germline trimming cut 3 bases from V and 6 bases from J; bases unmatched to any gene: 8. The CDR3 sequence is CASSEGIGTGHGYTF. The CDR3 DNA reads TGTGCCAGCAGTGAGGGTATAGGGACAGGGCATGGCTACACCTTC.

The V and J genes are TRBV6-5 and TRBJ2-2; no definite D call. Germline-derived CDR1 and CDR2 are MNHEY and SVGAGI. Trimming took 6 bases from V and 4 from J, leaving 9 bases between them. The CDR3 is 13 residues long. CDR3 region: CASSSLGTGELFF. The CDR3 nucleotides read TGTGCCAGCAGCAGTCTAGGCACCGGGGAGCTGTTTTTT.

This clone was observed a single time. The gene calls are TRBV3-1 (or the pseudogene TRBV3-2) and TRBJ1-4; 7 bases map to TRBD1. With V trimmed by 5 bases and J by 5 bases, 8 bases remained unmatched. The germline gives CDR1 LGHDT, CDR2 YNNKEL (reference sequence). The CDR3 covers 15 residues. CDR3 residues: CASSKFRDRNEKLFF. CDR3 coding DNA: TGTGCCAGCAGCAAATTCCGGGACAGAAATGAAAAACTGTTTTTT.

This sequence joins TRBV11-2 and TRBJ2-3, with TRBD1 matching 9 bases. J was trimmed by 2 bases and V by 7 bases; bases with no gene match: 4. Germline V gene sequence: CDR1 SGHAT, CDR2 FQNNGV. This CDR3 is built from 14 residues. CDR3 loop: CASNWDRDTDTQYF. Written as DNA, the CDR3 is TGTGCCAGCAACTGGGACAGGGACACAGATACGCAGTATTTT.

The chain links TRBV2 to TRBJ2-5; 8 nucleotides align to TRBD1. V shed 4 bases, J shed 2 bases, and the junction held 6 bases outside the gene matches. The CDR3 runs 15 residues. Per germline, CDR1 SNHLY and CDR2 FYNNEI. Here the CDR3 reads CASSGGTGPQETQYF. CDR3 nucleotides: TGTGCCAGCAGTGGAGGGACAGGACCTCAAGAGACCCAGTACTTC.